These 5 T cell receptor beta chains came from one sample sequenced in a study of shared clonotypes between healthy human individuals. The method was immunoSEQ multiplex PCR; TCRdb's version includes in-frame clones alone and lacks a portion of them. The data show hundreds of thousands of clones, around 81% seen once. Sequencing was done on a sample of PBMCs. These receptors came from a woman aged 40 to 49 in good health. Some clones in this sample may be carry-over from other donors' samples.

J is TRBJ2-2 and V is TRBV28, with D perhaps matching TRBD2 (5 bases). V lost 3 bases to trimming and J lost 8 bases, with 13 bases between them. In germline, CDR1 is MDHEN, CDR2 SYDVKM. The CDR3 is made up of 14 amino acids. CDR3 residues: CASSFSGRRGELFF. The CDR3, as DNA: TGTGCCAGCAGTTTTAGTGGGAGAAGGGGGGAGCTGTTTTTT.

This chain uses TRBV11-3 with TRBJ2-1; D not certain. This CDR3 has 15 residues. V lost 1 base, J lost 0 bases, and 7 bases lay in between. Germline assignment: CDR1 SGHNT and CDR2 YENEEA. The CDR3 sequence: CASSLGTVSYNEQFF. CDR3 DNA: TGTGCCAGCAGCTTAGGCACTGTCTCCTACAATGAGCAGTTCTTC. Variable domain in full (rest from reference TRBV11-3 and TRBJ2-1): EAGVVQSPRYKIIEKKQPVAFWCNPISGHNTLYWYLQNLGQGPELLIRYENEEAVDDSQLPKDRFSAERLKGVDSTLKIQPAELGDSAVYLCASSLGTVSYNEQFFGPGTRLTVL.

This clone was detected a few times. A read error is possible here, since a much larger clone lies one base away. In the same sample, other DNA sequences code for this CDR3. The V and J genes are TRBV18 and TRBJ1-4; D unresolved. CDR1 is KGHSH, CDR2 LQKENI, per germline. The CDR3 is 14 residues long. The V gene lost 5 bases and the J gene lost 0 bases, with 7 bases spanning the gap. The CDR3 nucleotides are TGTGCCAGCTCAGACACTGCAACTAATGAAAAACTGTTTTTT. Translated, it gives CASSDTATNEKLFF.

This clone appeared once. The chain has TRBV20-1 and TRBJ2-1; possibly TRBD1 or TRBD2 for D (5 bases each). Trimming left V 5 bases short and J 7 bases short, with 9 bases between. The CDR3 runs to 11 residues. CDR1 and CDR2 from the germline V gene are DFQATT and SNEGSKA (reference sequence). CDR3 sequence: CSAGTRNEQFF. For the CDR3, the DNA is TGCAGTGCTGGGACGCGGAATGAGCAGTTCTTC.

V is TRBV2 and J is TRBJ2-7; 7 nucleotides match TRBD2. Trimming removed 3 bases from V and 0 bases from J; junction bases left unmatched: 2. The germline CDR1 and CDR2 sequences are SNHLY and FYNNEI. CDR3 length equals 14 residues. Here the CDR3 DNA reads TGTGCCAGCAGTGACGCGGGGGACTCCTACGAGCAGTACTTC. Translating it yields CASSDAGDSYEQYF.